One TCR beta chain is described in this entry. The CDR3 spans 16 residues. V gave up 0 bases and J gave up 2 bases; unmatched junction bases: 3. CDR1 and CDR2 (germline): SGHVS, FNYEAQ. This sample is drawn from a study of OX40 agonist ivuxolimab in advanced cancers. Assay: immunoSEQ multiplex PCR; the TCRdb copy retains only in-frame clones and omits some. The table lists roughly 93,000 clones, around 80% of them singletons, with about 5.8% in the top ten. The sample was CD4+ or CD8+ T cells sorted from blood, taken in a trial of the OX40 agonist ivuxolimab. The V call is TRBV7-6, the J call TRBJ2-3, with 9 bases matching TRBD1. The source is an adult with an advanced solid tumor such as melanoma, head and neck, liver or kidney cancer. The CDR3 sequence is CASSLATGGHTDTQYF. The CDR3 bases are TGTGCCAGCAGCTTAGCCACAGGGGGCCACACAGATACGCAGTATTTT.